A single sample gave rise to the 12 T cell receptor beta chains below, sequenced in a study of T cells in Graves' hyperthyroidism and ophthalmopathy. Amplification yielded TCR beta CDR3 regions, with RNA transcripts as the source. Initially, a first-round RT-PCR of the TCR CDR3 employed the HTBI primer set. TCRdb reprocessed the multiplex PCR reads with MiXCR, giving one entry per CDR3 protein. The top ten clones hold roughly 7.1% of a sample with around 600,000 distinct CDR3 sequences, more than 13% of them seen once. The sample taken for sequencing was blood. The receptors derive from a woman under 30 with Graves' ophthalmopathy.

In this sample, this clonotype turned up many times. The CDR3: CATRVVLDNQPQHF. The DNA for the CDR3 is TGTGCCACGAGGGTTGTGTTAGACAATCAGCCCCAGCATTTT. V usage is TRBV28 and J usage is TRBJ1-5; D is undetermined. The V end was cut by 10 bases, the J end by 3 bases, with 16 bases between. Germline V gene lookup returns CDR1 MDHEN and CDR2 SYDVKM. This CDR3 contains 14 residues.

The V call is TRBV20-1, the J call TRBJ2-7; D may match TRBD1 or TRBD2 (6 bases each). This CDR3 is 12 amino acids long. The ends were cut back, 7 bases at V and 4 bases at J, with 14 bases in the middle. Germline V gene lookup returns CDR1 DFQATT and CDR2 SNEGSKA (reference sequence). CDR3 in DNA: TGCAGTGGCAGACGGGGGCCTTACGAGCAGTACTTC. Translated: CSGRRGPYEQYF.

The sample holds many counts of this clonotype. The chain is built from TRBV30 and TRBJ1-1; D not certain. The CDR3 consists of 12 residues. Trimming stripped 1 base from V and 9 bases from J, with 12 bases between. Germline V gene sequence: CDR1 GTSNPN, CDR2 SVGIG (reference sequence). The CDR3 loop is CAWSGASAKAFF. As DNA, the CDR3 is TGTGCCTGGAGTGGAGCCTCAGCCAAAGCTTTCTTT. The full variable domain, completed using reference TRBV30 and TRBJ1-1, is SQTIHQWPATLVQPVGSPLSLECTVEGTSNPNLYWYRQAAGRGLQLLFYSVGIGQISSEVPQNLSASRPQDRQFILSSKKLLLSDSGFYLCAWSGASAKAFFGQGTRLTVV.

This clonotype was picked up many times. The V call is TRBV10-3, the J call TRBJ2-7; D possibly matches TRBD1 or TRBD2 (5 bases each). The CDR3 runs 15 residues. From germline, CDR1 is ENHRY and CDR2 SYGVKD. Trimming cost V 3 bases and J 5 bases, with 17 bases left between them. CDR3 sequence reads: CAISEGTTARNEQYF. CDR3 bases: TGTGCCATCAGTGAAGGGACGACAGCGAGAAACGAGCAGTACTTC.

Regarding this clonotype: This sequence may be a read error, since a much larger clone differs from it by one base. The rearrangement uses TRBV24-1 and TRBJ2-1; tentatively, D is TRBD2 (6 bases). Per germline, CDR1 KGHDR and CDR2 SFDVKD. This CDR3 comprises 14 residues. The V end was cut by 7 bases, the J end by 5 bases, with 14 bases between. CDR3 region: CATSDPRGHNEQFF. CDR3 nucleotides: TGTGCCACCAGCGATCCGCGGGGCCACAATGAGCAGTTCTTC.

This clonotype was seen only a few times. The V gene is TRBV5-1, the J gene TRBJ2-3; 8 positions match TRBD1. Germline V gene data show CDR1 as SGHRS and CDR2 as YFSETQ. V lost 4 bases and J lost 1; bases outside the gene matches: 5. The CDR3 contains 15 residues. The DNA of the CDR3 is TGCGCCAGCAGCACGGGACAGGATCGCACAGATACGCAGTATTTT. This encodes CASSTGQDRTDTQYF.

The genes are TRBV27 and TRBJ1-2, with 9 bases aligning to TRBD1. The V gene end was trimmed by 3 bases and the J gene end by 4 bases; junction bases not matched to a gene: 6. Looked up from germline, CDR1 is MNHEY and CDR2 is SMNVEV (reference sequence). The CDR3 has 15 residues. The CDR3 bases are TGTGCCAGCAGTTTCCAGGGACAGGGCCTCTATGGCTACACCTTC. Translated, it gives CASSFQGQGLYGYTF.

J is TRBJ1-5 and V is TRBV24-1; no reliable D call. CDR1 is KGHDR, CDR2 SFDVKD, per germline. The CDR3 spans 12 residues. V lost 9 bases to trimming and J lost 4 bases, with 9 bases between them. In DNA, the CDR3 is TGTGCCACCCAAACCGGGAATCAGCCCCAGCATTTT. It codes for CATQTGNQPQHF.

This clonotype was observed many times. Here the CDR3 DNA reads TGTGCCACCAACAGGGAAATGAGCAATCAGCCCCAGCATTTT. Translation: CATNREMSNQPQHF. V and J are TRBV10-3 and TRBJ1-5; possibly TRBD1 for D (6 bases). This CDR3 spans 14 amino acids. From germline, CDR1 is ENHRY and CDR2 SYGVKD. V was clipped by 10 bases and J by 1 base, with 14 bases between them.

This clonotype has at least ten counts. The V and J genes are TRBV20-1 and TRBJ2-7; D unclear. The CDR3 spans 13 residues. The germline V gene encodes CDR1 DFQATT and CDR2 SNEGSKA (reference sequence). The V gene lost 1 base and the J gene lost 1 base, with 8 bases spanning the gap. In DNA, the CDR3 is TGCAGTGCTAGAGCATGGGGATCCTACGAGCAGTACTTC. It specifies CSARAWGSYEQYF.

This clonotype was observed many times. This sequence joins TRBV7-2 and TRBJ2-1; D remains ambiguous. Trimming left V 4 bases short and J 12 bases short, with 13 bases between. This CDR3 spans 12 amino acids. CDR1 SGHTA and CDR2 FQGNSA come from the germline V gene. For the CDR3, the DNA is TGTGCCAGCAGCTCTATTATAGTCCCGCAGTTCTTC. Translating gives CASSSIIVPQFF.

The chain's CDR3 is CASSLAGREQPQHF. For the CDR3, the DNA is TGTGCCAGCAGCTTAGCCGGCAGAGAACAGCCCCAGCATTTT. This rearrangement joins TRBV7-9 to TRBJ1-5; D remains unclear. The V end was cut by 0 bases, the J end by 7 bases, with 10 bases between. The germline CDR1 and CDR2 sequences are SEHNR and FQNEAQ (reference sequence). There are 14 residues in the CDR3. Full variable domain (outside the CDR3, taken from reference TRBV7-9 and TRBJ1-5): DTGVSQNPRHKITKRGQNVTFRCDPISEHNRLYWYRQTLGQGPEFLTYFQNEAQLEKSRLLSDRFSAERPKGSFSTLEIQRTEQGDSAMYLCASSLAGREQPQHFGDGTRLSIL.